These 25 T cell receptor beta chains share one sample of origin, sequenced in a study of graft-versus-host responses after intestinal transplantation. From the graft tissue, intraepithelial and lamina propria lymphocytes were released through processing. Using immunoSEQ multiplex PCR, the repertoire was profiled, and TCRdb retains in-frame clones only, with some absent. The data contain 9,900 or so clones, 70% to 90% of them singletons. Sequencing was performed on ileum tissue, taken around 700 days after intestinal transplantation. The source of these receptors is a human patient who received an intestinal transplant, so some T cells may come from the graft donor.

V usage is TRBV19 and J usage is TRBJ2-1; D is ambiguous. Germline CDR1 reads LNHDA; CDR2 reads SQIVND (reference sequence). The CDR3 runs to 14 residues. Trimming removed 5 bases from V and 6 bases from J, with 14 bases in between. CDR3: CASSPRMRTNEQFF. CDR3 sequence (DNA): TGTGCCAGTAGTCCAAGGATGCGTACCAATGAGCAGTTCTTC.

The J gene is TRBJ2-7, the V gene TRBV19; 7 bases are shared with TRBD2. Losses at the gene ends were 7 bases for V and 7 bases for J; bases not matched to a gene: 10. Germline V gene data show CDR1 as LNHDA and CDR2 as SQIVND (reference sequence). The CDR3 contains 13 residues. The DNA of the CDR3 is TGTGCCAGTACGGTGTCCCCGGGGGGTGAGCAGTACTTC. It yields the protein CASTVSPGGEQYF.

The V and J genes are TRBV10-1 and TRBJ1-5; no firm D call. Trimming stripped 8 bases from V and 4 bases from J, with 15 bases between. Germline-derived CDR1 and CDR2 are WNHNN and SYGVQD (reference sequence). CDR3 length: 14 amino acids. The CDR3 bases are TGCGCCAGCTCCGCTGGCGGGATAAATCAGCCCCAGCATTTT. It codes for CASSAGGINQPQHF.

The V and J genes are TRBV5-5 and TRBJ2-4; D is unclear. Per germline, CDR1 SGHKS and CDR2 YYEKEE (reference sequence). The CDR3 has 17 residues. Trimming took off 3 bases at V and 0 bases at J, with 16 bases between the two ends. The CDR3 region is CASSSVALLIAKNIQYF. CDR3 DNA sequence: TGTGCCAGCAGCTCGGTTGCGCTCCTGATAGCCAAAAACATTCAGTACTTC.

Only a few counts were recorded for this clone. V is TRBV28 and J is TRBJ1-5; a weak D match, TRBD1 (5 bases). Germline loops: CDR1 MDHEN, CDR2 SYDVKM. The V gene lost 7 bases and the J gene lost 0 bases, with 22 bases spanning the gap. The length of the CDR3 is 18 residues. CDR3 sequence: CASTPIGPGPRSNQPQHF. Here the CDR3 DNA reads TGTGCCAGCACACCTATAGGGCCAGGGCCCCGTAGCAATCAGCCCCAGCATTTT.

The CDR3 sequence is CASSVSPGQIATNEKLFF. DNA for the CDR3: TGCGCCAGCAGTGTTTCTCCGGGACAGATTGCAACTAATGAAAAACTGTTTTTT. The chain recombines TRBV10-2 with TRBJ1-4; 7 nucleotides line up with TRBD1. Trimming cost V 4 bases and J 0 bases; bases outside gene matches: 11. This CDR3 contains 18 residues. CDR1 and CDR2 from the germline V gene are WSHSY and SAAADI.

The rearrangement uses TRBV10-3 and TRBJ2-7; possibly TRBD2 for D (6 bases). CDR1 and CDR2 (germline): ENHRY, SYGVKD. Trimming cost V 3 bases and J 1 base, with 13 bases left between them. The CDR3 covers 15 residues. CDR3 amino acids: CAISDSGTGSYEQYF. CDR3 DNA: TGTGCCATCAGTGACTCCGGGACTGGTTCCTACGAGCAGTACTTC.

J is TRBJ1-1 and V is TRBV7-6, with D possibly TRBD1 on 5 matching bases. This CDR3 has 14 amino acids. Deletions cut 5 bases from V and 5 bases from J, with 15 bases between. Germline values: CDR1 SGHVS, CDR2 FNYEAQ. CDR3 sequence: CASSQGTLLTEAFF. CDR3 nucleotide sequence: TGTGCCAGCAGCCAGGGTACCCTTTTGACTGAAGCTTTCTTT.

The chain carries TRBV18 and TRBJ2-7, with D tentatively TRBD2 (6 bases). V dropped 1 base and J dropped 3 bases, with 7 bases sitting between them. Germline V gene data show CDR1 as KGHSH and CDR2 as LQKENI. The CDR3 runs 13 residues. The CDR3 sequence is CASSPREDYEQYF. The CDR3 bases are TGTGCCAGCTCACCACGGGAGGACTACGAGCAGTACTTC.

The chain has TRBV27 and TRBJ1-1; D is undetermined. Looked up from germline, CDR1 is MNHEY and CDR2 is SMNVEV (reference sequence). Between the trimmed V and J ends, which lost 0 bases and 11 bases, there was a span of 10 bases. This CDR3 spans 12 amino acids. The CDR3 region is CASSLSGREAFF. The CDR3 DNA sequence: TGTGCCAGCAGTTTATCCGGCCGGGAGGCTTTCTTT.

The rearrangement joins TRBV11-2 to TRBJ2-7; D is ambiguous. CDR1 is SGHAT and CDR2 is FQNNGV in the germline V gene. V was clipped by 0 bases and J by 1 base, with 7 bases between them. CDR3 length equals 14 residues. CDR3 in DNA: TGTGCCAGCAGCTTAGAGGGCCCTTCCTACGAGCAGTACTTC. Translation: CASSLEGPSYEQYF.

V and J are TRBV5-4 and TRBJ2-7; TRBD1 matches 9 bases. V was pared by 1 base and J by 1 base, with 12 bases of the junction left unmatched. This CDR3 spans 18 amino acids. CDR1 is SGHNT and CDR2 is YYREEE in the germline V gene (reference sequence). The CDR3 DNA sequence: TGTGCCAGCAGCTTGCGAGGACAGGGGAATCGAATTTCCTACGAGCAGTACTTC. Amino acid sequence: CASSLRGQGNRISYEQYF.

The chain couples TRBV5-1 to TRBJ2-7, with D possibly TRBD2 on 6 matching bases. CDR1 is SGHRS and CDR2 is YFSETQ in the germline V gene. The CDR3 is 11 amino acids. Deletions cut 4 bases from V and 7 bases from J, with 9 bases between. DNA for the CDR3: TGCGCCAGCAGCCCTGGACTAGAGCAGTACTTC. Protein product: CASSPGLEQYF.

This rearrangement joins TRBV19 to TRBJ2-7; D is unresolved. This CDR3 is 13 amino acids long. The V and J ends lost 0 bases and 3 bases respectively, with 6 bases between them. The germline CDR1 and CDR2 sequences are LNHDA and SQIVND (reference sequence). The CDR3 here is CASSIDLSYEQYF. The CDR3 DNA follows: TGTGCCAGTAGTATAGATCTGAGCTACGAGCAGTACTTC.

The gene calls are TRBV6-6 and TRBJ1-6, with 7 nucleotides matching TRBD1. Germline CDR1 and CDR2: MNHNY and SVGAGI (reference sequence). The V segment lost 10 bases and the J segment 7 bases; nucleotides outside the gene matches: 7. The CDR3 runs 13 residues. CDR3 sequence (DNA): TGTGCCACCCCGGGACAGCACAATTCACCCCTCCACTTT. Translating it yields CATPGQHNSPLHF.

This sequence joins TRBV9 and TRBJ2-1; tentatively, D is TRBD1 or TRBD2 (6 bases each). CDR1 is SGDLS and CDR2 is YYNGEE in the germline V gene. V was clipped by 4 bases and J by 4 bases, with 27 bases between them. This CDR3 spans 19 amino acids. The CDR3 is CASSSRSGADTRLYNEQFF. The DNA for the CDR3 is TGTGCCAGCAGCTCACGCTCGGGGGCTGACACCCGCTTATACAATGAGCAGTTCTTC.

This clone was recorded only once. The chain combines TRBV28 with TRBJ2-7, with a possible D match to TRBD2 (6 bases). This CDR3 has 13 residues. Trimming took off 8 bases at V and 6 bases at J, with 17 bases between the two ends. Germline CDR1 and CDR2: MDHEN and SYDVKM. CDR3 protein: CASLSGQAPEQYF. CDR3 DNA sequence: TGTGCCAGCCTTAGCGGTCAGGCCCCCGAGCAGTACTTC.

This clone was seen more than once but under ten times. This rearrangement joins TRBV19 to TRBJ2-2, with D perhaps matching TRBD2 (5 bases). CDR3 size: 14 residues. With 5 bases removed from V and 7 bases from J, the gap between germline ends came to 14 bases. The germline V gene encodes CDR1 LNHDA and CDR2 SQIVND (reference sequence). The CDR3 sequence: CASSARTGGGELFF. CDR3 nucleotides: TGTGCCAGTAGTGCCCGGACTGGTGGCGGGGAGCTGTTTTTT.

This rearrangement joins TRBV6-1 to TRBJ1-5; perhaps TRBD1 as D (6 bases). The V gene's germline CDR1 is MNHNS and CDR2 SASEGT. V dropped 1 base and J dropped 4 bases, with 17 bases sitting between them. This CDR3 has 17 residues. The CDR3 bases are TGTGCCAGCAGTGAAGTAGCGGGACAAGGTGGGAATCAGCCCCAGCATTTT. Its translation: CASSEVAGQGGNQPQHF.

V gene TRBV7-6 combines with J gene TRBJ2-1, with TRBD1 identical over 9 bases. The CDR3 contains 16 residues. The ends lost 3 bases at V and 6 bases at J; junction bases unmatched: 9. CDR1 SGHVS and CDR2 FNYEAQ come from the germline V gene. CDR3 protein: CASSFGPGTGSNEQFF. For the CDR3, the DNA is TGTGCCAGCAGCTTCGGACCCGGGACAGGGAGCAATGAGCAGTTCTTC.

J is TRBJ2-3 and V is TRBV6-6; 7 positions match TRBD2. Trimming at V came to 4 bases and at J to 6 bases, leaving 13 bases not matched to a gene. The CDR3 runs to 16 residues. CDR1 is MNHNY, CDR2 SVGAGI, per germline (reference sequence). The CDR3 here is CASSSPVAGVGDTQYF. The CDR3 DNA sequence: TGTGCCAGCAGTTCCCCTGTGGCGGGAGTGGGCGATACGCAGTATTTT.

This rearrangement joins TRBV7-6 to TRBJ1-5, with D uncertain. Germline values: CDR1 SGHVS, CDR2 FNYEAQ. The CDR3 sequence is 15 residues long. Trimming took 1 base from V and 4 from J, leaving 11 bases between them. CDR3 nucleotide sequence: TGTGCCAGCAGCTTAGACGGCAGAGATAATCAGCCCCAGCATTTT. Translation gives CASSLDGRDNQPQHF.

This chain uses TRBV18 with TRBJ1-6; a weak D match, TRBD1 (6 bases). Germline V CDR1 and CDR2: KGHSH, LQKENI. Trimming removed 6 bases from V and 11 bases from J, with 29 bases in between. The CDR3 extends over 18 amino acids. CDR3 coding DNA: TGTGCCAGCTCCGTCTTAGGGGGTGTTTCAAGGGGGGATCCACCCCTCCACTTT. Translation gives CASSVLGGVSRGDPPLHF.

The V call is TRBV12-5, the J call TRBJ2-1; D is ambiguous. Germline CDR1 LGHNT, CDR2 FRNRAP. V gave up 6 bases and J gave up 0 bases, with 12 bases separating them. The CDR3 sequence is 15 residues long. DNA of the CDR3: TGTGCTAGTGGGGCGCCTGGAACCTCCTACAATGAGCAGTTCTTC. This encodes CASGAPGTSYNEQFF.

This chain uses TRBV5-1 with TRBJ1-1; maybe TRBD1 (6 bases). The germline V gene has CDR1 SGHRS and CDR2 YFSETQ. V was pared by 4 bases and J by 4 bases, with 14 bases between. This CDR3 contains 14 residues. CDR3 amino acids: CASSGGLSGTEAFF. CDR3 in DNA: TGCGCCAGCAGCGGGGGCCTCTCGGGCACTGAAGCTTTCTTT.